This paragraph covers one TCR beta chain sequence. The entry originates in a study of blood T cell repertoires in COVID-19. Study overall: Samples came from the United States, Italy and Spain, spanning acute and convalescent COVID-19. Nucleic acid was either cDNA or gDNA, and it came from T cells, B-cell-depleted T cells, or PBMCs.

In the source study's methods: Amplified reference gene primers provided the basis for estimating nucleated cell counts. Some clones are missing from TCRdb's copy, which holds only in-frame ones; the method was immunoSEQ multiplex PCR. V and J calls and clone size follow that table, whereas D and trimming were derived from the DNA. The repertoire holds some 150,000 clones, with 84% as singletons. Everyone who took part was roughly 18 to 89 years old, and they came from about two dozen US areas. Source material: PBMCs or T cells enriched from blood (not recorded which). The receptor was isolated from a woman aged 45-60 years who had been exposed to COVID-19.

In DNA, the CDR3 is TGCGCCAGCAGTGAGTCCGTGGGAGGCCCCACTGAAGCTTTCTTT. It yields the protein CASSESVGGPTEAFF. This chain connects TRBV10-1 to TRBJ1-1; D ambiguous. From germline, CDR1 is WNHNN and CDR2 SYGVQD (reference sequence). The V and J ends lost 0 bases and 4 bases respectively, with 12 bases between them. This CDR3 is built from 15 residues.